This entry is about one T cell receptor (beta chain). Its specific antigen is unknown. No base quality information exists; no much larger clone differs at one position. The entry originates in a study of blood T cell repertoires in COVID-19 (dated by TCRdb to the early 2020s). The study in broad terms: Samples from collaborators originated in the United States, Italy and Spain and spanned both the acute and convalescent phases of COVID-19. Samples came from the ongoing ImmuneRACE study (first 160 participants) plus 1,254 subjects from 6 global collaborators. Where HLA class I and class II types were available, the types were taken from metadata supplied by the sample provider, not from assay-based typing. A de-identified subject ID, COVID-19 status, age in years and sex were almost always included in the sample metadata. The dataset comprised deeply sampled blood TCRbeta repertoires from subjects exposed to, actively infected with, or recovered from COVID-19. A freely available public database, intended as a resource for researchers studying the immune response to SARS-CoV-2, is where the repertoires were released. The prospective study material was composed of cDNA or gDNA derived from T cells, B-cell-depleted T cells, or PBMCs. General findings and caveats noted by the study authors: How much clinical and demographic metadata was included differed by source and by participant, and the metadata was provided uncurated.

TCRbeta CDR3 regions were amplified from genomic DNA using the immunoSEQ Assay, a bias-controlled multiplex PCR. In the original analysis: The number of nucleated cells in each sample was estimated by amplification of reference gene primers within the assay. Sequence reads were collapsed and filtered to measure the absolute abundance of every unique TCRbeta CDR3 rearrangement. For each sample, productive Simpson clonality was calculated by taking the square root of Simpson's diversity index across productive rearrangements. TCRdb took this table from immuneACCESS and kept in-frame rearrangements with V and J called. Such tables lack part of the clones; where checked against another copy, unresolved V genes explain under half of the gap, and the rest is unexplained. That table is the source of V, J and clone size, and D and trimming were worked out from the DNA. A total of about 61,000 clones appear in this sample, approximately 86% of them only once. The ten largest clones capture 5% to 6.5% of the sample.

The collaborating institutions used their own protocols to collect whole blood in K2EDTA tubes. Collaborator samples were shipped for TCRbeta analysis as frozen whole blood, isolated PBMCs, or DNA extracted from either sample type. CDR1 is given as SGHVS and CDR2 as FQNEAQ, both from the germline V gene. Trimming removed 1 base from V and 3 bases from J; the gene matches leave 1 base unexplained. The CDR3 contains 15 residues, cysteine and phenylalanine counted. Only CDR3 DNA is held: 45 bases, read in frame from base 1. The chain joins TRBV7-8 to TRBJ2-2; the central 8 bases match TRBD2. This TCR came from a man between 70 and 80 years old with acute or convalescent COVID-19. The sequenced sample consisted of peripheral blood. Here the CDR3 is given as CASSLGRGDTGELFF. The DNA sequence is as follows: TGTGCCAGCAGCTTAGGGCGGGGGGACACCGGGGAGCTGTTTTTT.